This note documents a single T cell receptor (beta chain) sequence. Its recognized antigen is unknown. Base qualities are not provided; no much larger clone lies one nucleotide away. There are 19 amino acids in the CDR3, from cysteine to phenylalanine inclusive. The entry retains the CDR3 DNA only, 57 bases that are in frame from base 1. Via the germline V gene, CDR1 is SGHVS and CDR2 FNYEAQ. Compared with germline, V lacks 4 bases and J lacks 2 bases; bases without a gene match: 15. These data originate in a study of blood T cell repertoires in COVID-19 (dated by TCRdb to 2019 to 2021). Looking at the study overall: Samples covering the acute and convalescent phases of COVID-19 were provided by collaborators in the United States, Italy and Spain. Sample metadata almost always included a de-identified subject ID, COVID-19 status, age in years and sex. Deeply sampled blood TCRbeta repertoires from subjects exposed to, actively infected with, or recovered from COVID-19 were included in the dataset. Samples were obtained from the ongoing ImmuneRACE study (first 160 participants) and from roughly 1,300 subjects provided by 6 global collaborators. The repertoires were released in a freely available public database meant as a resource for research on the immune response to SARS-CoV-2. Where available, HLA class I and class II types were obtained from metadata supplied by the sample provider rather than from assay-based typing. The material from the prospective study consisted of cDNA or gDNA derived from T cells, B-cell-depleted T cells, or PBMCs.

The immunoSEQ Assay, a bias-controlled multiplex PCR, was used to amplify TCRbeta CDR3 regions from genomic DNA. In the authors' own workflow: The number of nucleated cells in each sample was estimated by amplification of reference gene primers within the assay. To quantify the absolute abundance of each unique TCRbeta CDR3 rearrangement, sequence reads were collapsed and filtered. For each sample, productive Simpson clonality was calculated as the square root of Simpson's diversity index across productive rearrangements. Not all clones reach the TCRdb copy of this immuneACCESS table, which keeps in-frame sequences only. Checked studies attribute under half of the gap to unresolved V genes and leave the rest unexplained. V, J and clone size reflect that table, while D and trimming were determined from the DNA. For this sample the table gives about 190,000 clones, of which over 75% were detected only once. The ten largest account for approximately 13% of the sample.

Broad study findings and their caveats: How much clinical and demographic metadata was included differed by source and by participant, and the metadata was provided uncurated.

The collaborating institutions used their own protocols to collect whole blood in K2EDTA tubes. Collaborator samples were shipped for TCRbeta analysis as frozen whole blood, isolated PBMCs, or DNA extracted from either sample type. The TCR was taken from a woman aged 45 to 65 with acute or convalescent COVID-19. The sequencing input was peripheral blood. The chain is made from TRBV7-6 and TRBJ2-3; TRBD2 matches 10 bases in the middle. The nucleotide sequence is TGTGCCAGCAGCTCGCATATAAGAAATAGCGGGGGGCTCACAGATACGCAGTATTTT. The translation is CASSSHIRNSGGLTDTQYF.